This T cell receptor (beta chain) emerged from a study of blood T cell repertoires in COVID-19. V was cut by 7 bases and J by 0 bases, with 8 bases left in between. This CDR3 is built from 13 residues. Per germline, CDR1 SGHDT and CDR2 YYEEEE. TCRdb's copy holds only in-frame clones and misses some; the assay was immunoSEQ multiplex PCR. The repertoire includes around 400,000 clones, over 85% of them detected once, and 1.5% to 2% sits in the top ten. Input material: PBMCs or T cells enriched from blood (not recorded which). This sequence was found in a young woman who had recovered from COVID-19. V is TRBV5-6 and J is TRBJ1-3, with D uncertain. The CDR3 DNA follows: TGTGCCAGCCGAGGGATCTCTGGAAACACCATATATTTT. This sequence encodes CASRGISGNTIYF. Filled out from reference TRBV5-6 and TRBJ1-3, the complete variable domain reads DAGVTQSPTHLIKTRGQQVTLRCSPKSGHDTVSWYQQALGQGPQFIFQYYEEEERQRGNFPDRFSGHQFPNYSSELNVNALLLGDSALYLCASRGISGNTIYFGEGSWLTVV.